This TCR beta chain was profiled in a study of cytomegalovirus exposure and HLA in healthy donors. CDR1 and CDR2 from the germline V gene are MNHNS and SASEGT. The CDR3 covers 15 residues. Trimming took 4 bases from V and 8 from J, leaving 17 bases between them. Study-level findings and limits: Being productive about 87% or about 30% of the time was typical of most TCR beta V segments in an earlier analysis. In a later analysis, a missense DCLRE1C variant was linked to TCR beta V- and J-gene trimming. Several of the most significant clusters appeared linked to common viral pathogens, based on a later analysis. Immune exposure information comprised only CMV serostatus.

Turning to this clone: The antigen is undetermined.

The PCR contained 60 Vbeta and 13 Jbeta primers. TCRdb keeps only in-frame clones here, not all; method: immunoSEQ multiplex PCR. This sample carries under 200,000 clones, with 2.1% going to the ten biggest clones. This receptor was taken from a man aged 30 to 45 in good health and CMV-seronegative. Sequenced: PBMCs. The chain combines TRBV6-1 with TRBJ1-4, with D maybe TRBD1 (6 bases). This CDR3 is CASSGRTVRAEKLFF. In DNA form, the CDR3 reads TGTGCCAGCAGTGGCCGGACAGTGCGAGCGGAAAAACTGTTTTTT.